Detailed here is one TCR beta chain. What it binds is not known. Other nucleotide sequences from this sample produce the same CDR3. The sample is drawn from a study of OX40 agonist ivuxolimab in advanced cancers. About the study: The patients' treatment was ivuxolimab, an agonistic anti-OX40 (CD134) antibody. Dose-escalation cases comprised hepatocellular carcinoma, melanoma, renal cell or head and neck cancer. General observations from the study: At 0.1 to 3.0 mg/kg and by week 6, clonal expansion occurred in CD4+ and CD8+ blood T cells.

The CDR3 is made up of 13 amino acids. From germline, CDR1 is SGHTA and CDR2 FQGTGA. Trimming stripped 5 bases from V and 4 bases from J, with 10 bases between. The repertoire was sequenced with immunoSEQ multiplex PCR; TCRdb's copy has only in-frame clones and lacks some. The sample holds tens of thousands of clones, about 89% seen once. The V gene is TRBV7-3, the J gene TRBJ2-3; D is uncertain. The starting material was CD4+ or CD8+ T cells sorted from blood, obtained in a trial of the OX40 agonist ivuxolimab. The source is an adult with an advanced solid tumor such as melanoma, head and neck, liver or kidney cancer. The CDR3 coding sequence is TGTGCCAGCAGCCCCCACGGAGCAGATACGCAGTATTTT. Translation gives CASSPHGADTQYF.